This T cell receptor (beta chain) is from a study of CD8+ T cells in alopecia areata. Study results and caveats: Across lesional scalp, and particularly alopecia totalis/universalis, clonality surpassed that of normal scalp.

There are 13 residues in the CDR3. Germline lookup yields CDR1 ENHRY and CDR2 SYGVKD. This clone has more than one count but fewer than ten. The target antigen is unknown. At one end the junction does not follow the germline gene, possibly because of a read error. The CD4+ cells of about five biomarker-study patients went through sorting. This sorting yielded CD25+CD127- cells. Extraction and reverse transcription of RNA yielded cDNA as the sequencing template. Repertoires were generated with immunoSEQ multiplex PCR, while TCRdb's copy carries only in-frame clones and drops some. The table includes fewer than 40,000 clones, roughly half detected once.

The clonotype was recovered from a human donor with alopecia areata. V and J are TRBV10-3 and TRBJ2-6, with 7 nucleotides matching TRBD2. The source material was CD4+ Tregs sorted from blood. DNA of the CDR3: TGTGCCATCGGTGACCGGCCGGGGGGCGTCCTGACTTTC. This encodes CAIGDRPGGVLTF.